The source of this T cell receptor beta chain is a study of cytomegalovirus exposure and HLA in healthy donors. The CDR3 sequence is 16 residues long. Germline-derived CDR1 and CDR2 are SGHRS and YFSETQ. The trim removed 2 bases at V and 0 bases at J, leaving 1 base unmatched. Sequenced by immunoSEQ multiplex PCR; TCRdb stores in-frame clones only, minus some. The repertoire holds 110,000 to 150,000 clones, with 85% to 95% as singletons. The chain uses TRBV5-1 and TRBJ2-2; 10 nucleotides match TRBD2. The sample taken for sequencing was PBMCs. This sequence was found in a man between 18 and 35 years old in good health and CMV-seropositive. CDR3 nucleotides: TGCGCCAGCAGCTTCACTAGCGGGACGAACACCGGGGAGCTGTTTTTT. This encodes CASSFTSGTNTGELFF.